Here is one TCR beta chain with its context. Its antigen is as yet unknown. The data were obtained in a study of cytomegalovirus exposure and HLA in healthy donors. Study-wide points: Later analysis showed most CMV-associated TCR beta chains appearing HLA-restricted. Later analysis reportedly placed an Asian-associated ancestry cluster below the approximately 680-donor mean in N-insertions.

Primers: 60 Vbeta forward and 13 Jbeta reverse. Sequenced by immunoSEQ multiplex PCR; TCRdb stores in-frame clones only, minus some. This table holds 80,000 to 90,000 clones, more than 60% found once. The V segment lost 5 bases and the J segment 0 bases; nucleotides outside the gene matches: 7. The length of the CDR3 is 15 residues. The germline V gene has CDR1 SGHNT and CDR2 YENEEA. This sequence was found in a man aged 25-45 years in good health and CMV-seronegative. This chain connects TRBV11-3 to TRBJ2-7; 7 nucleotides align to TRBD1. The sequencing sample was made of PBMCs. The DNA of the CDR3 is TGTGCCAGCAGCCATACAGGGGCCAGCTCCTACGAGCAGTACTTC. This gives the protein CASSHTGASSYEQYF.